This T cell receptor (beta chain) was obtained from a study of blood T cell repertoires in COVID-19. Produced via immunoSEQ multiplex PCR; TCRdb's table is partial and in-frame only. This sample has some 220,000 clones, with more than 75% found just once. The receptor comes from a man over 45 who had recovered from COVID-19. The sequenced sample consisted of peripheral blood.

CDR3 residues: CASSFPSTGSNEQFF. In nucleotides, the CDR3 is TGTGCCAGCAGCTTCCCCAGTACCGGGTCCAATGAGCAGTTCTTC. The V call is TRBV7-9, the J call TRBJ2-1; D is ambiguous. The ends were cut back, 3 bases at V and 6 bases at J, with 15 bases in the middle. CDR3 length: 15 amino acids. Germline V gene sequence: CDR1 SEHNR, CDR2 FQNEAQ (reference sequence).